Sequencing of this TCR beta chain was carried out in a study of T cells in Graves' hyperthyroidism and ophthalmopathy. Study-wide results and caveats: Most thyroid clonotypes expanded above 0.001 were also detected in blood. Before onset, by a median of about six months, the model predicted ophthalmopathy.

There were TCR beta CDR3 regions amplified from RNA transcripts. First-round RT-PCR of the TCR CDR3 relied on the HTBI primer set. TCRdb analysed the multiplex PCR reads with MiXCR anew, one entry per CDR3 protein. The table has about half a million distinct CDR3 sequences, 15% to 20% seen once. This clonotype showed up many times. The antigen remains unidentified. Trimming removed 4 bases from V and 0 bases from J; junction bases left unmatched: 6. Germline CDR1 GTSNPN, CDR2 SVGIG (reference sequence). This CDR3 comprises 16 residues. This clonotype originated in a woman between 25 and 40 years old with Graves' ophthalmopathy. The source material was blood. V is TRBV30 and J is TRBJ1-4; 9 bases agree with TRBD1. The CDR3 loop reads CAWTGTGFSTNEKLFF. The CDR3 nucleotides read TGTGCCTGGACCGGGACAGGGTTCTCAACTAATGAAAAACTGTTTTTT.